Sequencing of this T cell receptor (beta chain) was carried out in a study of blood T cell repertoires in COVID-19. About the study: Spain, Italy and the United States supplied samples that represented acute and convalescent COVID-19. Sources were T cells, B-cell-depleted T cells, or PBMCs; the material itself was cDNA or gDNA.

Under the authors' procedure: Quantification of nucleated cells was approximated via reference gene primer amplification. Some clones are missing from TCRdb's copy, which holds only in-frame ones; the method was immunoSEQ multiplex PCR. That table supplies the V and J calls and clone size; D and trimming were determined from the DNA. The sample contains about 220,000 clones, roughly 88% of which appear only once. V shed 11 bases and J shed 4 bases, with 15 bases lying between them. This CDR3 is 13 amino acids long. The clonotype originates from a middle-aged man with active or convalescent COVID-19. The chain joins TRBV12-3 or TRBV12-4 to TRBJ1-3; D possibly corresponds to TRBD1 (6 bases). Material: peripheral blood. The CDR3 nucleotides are TGTGCCTCAGGGGCTTTGTTAGGAAACACCATATATTTT. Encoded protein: CASGALLGNTIYF.